One T cell receptor (beta chain) is described in this entry. What it binds is not known. The data belong to a study of vaccination and CD4 T cells after COVID-19. Study overall: Nasal swab PCR had shown SARS-CoV-2 positivity in the convalescent patients (about 10 mild cases, one severe case). Sampling post-COVID took place a median about 95 days after diagnosis (range 35 to 161). Whole-study findings and limits: Post-vaccination reactive clonotypes (median about 40) did not differ significantly from post-infection (more than 20).

Researchers used the Oncomine TCR Beta short-read assay to sequence DNA from cultured CD4+ T cells. Via MiXCR, TCRdb re-called the PCR reads, giving one row per CDR3 protein. The table records some 20,000 distinct CDR3 sequences, around a third of them present only once. As for treatment: approximately nine-day PBMC culture with coronavirus spike peptide pools or control peptides (ViraFEST assay). Antigen-specific T cell expansion with peptide pools preceded TCR sequencing in the ViraFEST approach. The CDR3 loop spans 11 amino acids. Germline lookup yields CDR1 SNHLY and CDR2 FYNNEI. V was clipped by 4 bases and J by 15 bases, with 13 bases between them.

The chain is built from TRBV2 and TRBJ2-1; D call uncertain. The receptor's source is a human donor with COVID-19. Source material: cultured CD4+ T cells from blood. CDR3 sequence: CASSVAGIAFF. For the CDR3, the DNA is TGTGCCAGCAGTGTGGCAGGTATTGCGTTCTTC.